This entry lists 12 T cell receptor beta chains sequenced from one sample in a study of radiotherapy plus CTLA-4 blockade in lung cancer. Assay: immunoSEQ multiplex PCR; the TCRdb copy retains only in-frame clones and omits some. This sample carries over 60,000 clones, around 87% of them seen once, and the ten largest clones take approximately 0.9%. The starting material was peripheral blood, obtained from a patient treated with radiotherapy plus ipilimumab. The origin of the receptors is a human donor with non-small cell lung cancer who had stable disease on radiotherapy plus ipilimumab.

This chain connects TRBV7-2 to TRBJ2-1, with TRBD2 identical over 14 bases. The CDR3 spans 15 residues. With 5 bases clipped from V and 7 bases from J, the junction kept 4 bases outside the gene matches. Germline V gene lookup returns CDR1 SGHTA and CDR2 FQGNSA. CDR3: CASSLRLAGGNEQFF. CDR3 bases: TGTGCCAGCAGCCTGCGACTAGCGGGGGGGAATGAGCAGTTCTTC. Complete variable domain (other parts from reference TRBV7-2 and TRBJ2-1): GAGVSQSPSNKVTEKGKDVELRCDPISGHTALYWYRQSLGQGLEFLIYFQGNSAPDKSGLPSDRFSAERTGGSVSTLTIQRTQQEDSAVYLCASSLRLAGGNEQFFGPGTRLTVL.

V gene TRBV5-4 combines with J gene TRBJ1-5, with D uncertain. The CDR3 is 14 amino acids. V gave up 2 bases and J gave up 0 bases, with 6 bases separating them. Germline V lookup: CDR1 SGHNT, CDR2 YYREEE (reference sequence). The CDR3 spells CASSFWGSNQPQHF. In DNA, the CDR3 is TGTGCCAGCAGCTTTTGGGGTAGCAATCAGCCCCAGCATTTT.

The chain's CDR3 is CASSADNEQFF. CDR3 nucleotide sequence: TGTGCCAGCAGTGCGGACAATGAGCAGTTCTTC. V usage is TRBV2 and J usage is TRBJ2-1; D gene unclear. Per germline, CDR1 SNHLY and CDR2 FYNNEI. V was pared by 4 bases and J by 5 bases, with 3 bases between. The CDR3 has 11 amino acids.

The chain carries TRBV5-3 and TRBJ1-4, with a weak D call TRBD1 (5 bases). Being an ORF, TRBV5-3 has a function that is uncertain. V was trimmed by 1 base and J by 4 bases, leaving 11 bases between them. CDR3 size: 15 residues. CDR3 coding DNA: TGTGCCAGAAGCTTGATGTCGGGGGGTAATGAAAAACTGTTTTTT. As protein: CARSLMSGGNEKLFF.

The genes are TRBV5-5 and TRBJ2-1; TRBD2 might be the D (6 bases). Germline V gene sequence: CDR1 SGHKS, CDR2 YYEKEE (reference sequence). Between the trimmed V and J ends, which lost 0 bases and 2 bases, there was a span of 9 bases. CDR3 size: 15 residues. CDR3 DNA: TGTGCCAGCAGCTTGGTTTCTAGCGCCTACAATGAGCAGTTCTTC. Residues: CASSLVSSAYNEQFF.

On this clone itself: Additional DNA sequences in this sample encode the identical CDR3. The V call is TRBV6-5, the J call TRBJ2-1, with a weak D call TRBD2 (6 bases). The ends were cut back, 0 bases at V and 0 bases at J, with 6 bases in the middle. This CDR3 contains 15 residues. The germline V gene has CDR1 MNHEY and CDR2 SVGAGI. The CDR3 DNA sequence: TGTGCCAGCAGTTACTCGGGAGGCTCCTACAATGAGCAGTTCTTC. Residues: CASSYSGGSYNEQFF.

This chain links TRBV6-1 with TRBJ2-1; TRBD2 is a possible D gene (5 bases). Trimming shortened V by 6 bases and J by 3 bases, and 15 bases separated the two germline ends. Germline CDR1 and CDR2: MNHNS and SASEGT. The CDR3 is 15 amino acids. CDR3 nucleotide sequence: TGTGCCAGCAGACTCAGCGTAGCGAACTACAATGAGCAGTTCTTC. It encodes CASRLSVANYNEQFF.

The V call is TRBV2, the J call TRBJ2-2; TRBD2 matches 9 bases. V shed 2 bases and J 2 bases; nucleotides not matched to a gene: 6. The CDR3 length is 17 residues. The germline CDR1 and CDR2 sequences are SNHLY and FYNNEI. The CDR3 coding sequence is TGTGCCAGCAGTGAACTTAGACTAGCGGCTAACACCGGGGAGCTGTTTTTT. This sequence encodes CASSELRLAANTGELFF. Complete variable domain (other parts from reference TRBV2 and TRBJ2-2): EPEVTQTPSHQVTQMGQEVILRCVPISNHLYFYWYRQILGQKVEFLVSFYNNEISEKSEIFDDQFSVERPDGSNFTLKIRSTKLEDSAMYFCASSELRLAANTGELFFGEGSRLTVL.

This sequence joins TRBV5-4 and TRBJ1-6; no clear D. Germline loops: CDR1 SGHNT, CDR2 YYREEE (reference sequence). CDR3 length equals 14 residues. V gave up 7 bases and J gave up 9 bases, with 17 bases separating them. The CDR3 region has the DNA TGTGCCAGCTCTGATCTGACTCCCGGTTCACCCCTCCACTTT. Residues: CASSDLTPGSPLHF.

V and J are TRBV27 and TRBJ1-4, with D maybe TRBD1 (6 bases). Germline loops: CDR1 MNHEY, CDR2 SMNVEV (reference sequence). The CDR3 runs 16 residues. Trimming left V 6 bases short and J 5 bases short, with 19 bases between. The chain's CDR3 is CASSYRPGHLNEKLFF. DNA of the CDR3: TGTGCCAGCAGCTACAGACCGGGACACCTCAATGAAAAACTGTTTTTT.

For the CDR3, the DNA is TGTGCCAGCTCACCAGGCTACACCTTC. The encoded protein is CASSPGYTF. The chain employs TRBV18 and TRBJ1-2, with D unclear. Trimming pared 2 bases from V and 8 bases from J, leaving 0 bases between. Germline V gene sequence: CDR1 KGHSH, CDR2 LQKENI. This CDR3 spans 9 amino acids.

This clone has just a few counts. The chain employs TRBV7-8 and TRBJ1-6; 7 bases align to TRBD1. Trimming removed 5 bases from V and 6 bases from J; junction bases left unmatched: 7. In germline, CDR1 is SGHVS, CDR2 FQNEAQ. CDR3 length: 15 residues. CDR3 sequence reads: CASSDRQGSNSPLHF. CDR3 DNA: TGTGCCAGCAGCGACCGACAGGGCAGTAATTCACCCCTCCACTTT.